Here is one T cell receptor beta chain with its context. It lacks a known antigen. One base away there is no much larger clone; base qualities are not given. The TCR beta CDR3 regions were amplified from the RNA transcripts. The first round of RT-PCR for the TCR CDR3 was performed with the HTBI primer set and the Qiagen OneStep RT-PCR kit. The libraries were constructed in a second round of multiplex PCR and then size-selected and purified. Sequencing of the libraries was done on an Illumina HiSeq2000 using paired-end 100 bp reads. The original pipeline was this. SOAPnuke was used to process the raw data, removing reads that contained adapters or uncalled bases, had a mean Phred below 15, or lacked an exact match to the constant primer or identifier. High-quality paired reads were merged with COPE v1.2.5, and unique nucleotide sequences were defined as clonotypes. MiTCR v1.1 was used to align clonotypes to the IMGT TRBV, TRBD and TRBJ reference segments. The analysis was restricted to V-J combinations with a frequency above 0.0001, which together covered just over 98% of the repertoires. A TCS score was defined as the ratio between F50 (clonal expansion) and ExV (chaos), using BLOSUM62-based TCRdist between CDR3 peptides within each V-J. Welch's t-statistics and random forest reduced 514 V-J features to some 14, which were used in a naive Bayes classifier (R e1071). The similarity between thyroid and blood repertoires was quantified using the Morisita-Horn index. The raw public reads went through TCRdb reprocessing: fastp at Q25, MiXCR clone calling, in-frame beta chains kept. Each entry is one CDR3 protein sequence, shown with its most common DNA and genes. These V and J calls derive from TCRdb rather than the authors' analysis. In all, the sample holds 650,000 to 800,000 distinct CDR3 sequences, and 40% to 55% of those were seen once. In total, the top ten clones hold less than 9% of the sample.

This sample stems from a study of T cells in Graves' hyperthyroidism and ophthalmopathy (dated by TCRdb to about 2019). Concerning the study at large: A discovery cohort of roughly 100 patients, roughly 45 with Graves' ophthalmopathy and fewer than 65 with stable Graves' hyperthyroidism, was used to find distinguishing TCR V-J signatures. An independent validation cohort of around 19 hyperthyroidism patients and about 15 patients who later progressed to ophthalmopathy tested prospective prediction of ophthalmopathy. For training and testing, the 110 or so patients in the discovery cohort were randomly divided in a 7:3 ratio. In about 6 Graves' hyperthyroidism patients, the study also compared T-cell repertoires from thyroid tissue with T-cell repertoires from blood. Once sampling was done, hyperthyroidism patients were given methimazole at a starting dose of 30 mg daily, whereas ophthalmopathy patients were given high-dose intravenous methylprednisolone. According to the paper, TCR Vbeta CDR3 sequencing was carried out on over 130 peripheral blood samples, which came from 40 to 45 ophthalmopathy, fewer than 80 hyperthyroidism and approximately 17 progressor patients.

What the authors observed across the whole study: Blood samples also contained most of the expanded thyroid clonotypes (frequency above 0.001), which suggests that blood repertoires may reflect thyroid immune responses. No statistical method was used to set the sample size in advance, and investigators knew the group allocation. In cross-validation, a model built on a 13 V-J signature told ophthalmopathy apart from stable hyperthyroidism with over 85% sensitivity and about 81% specificity, and in testing the same model reached 80%/75%. In validation, the model predicted progression to ophthalmopathy with approximately 71% sensitivity and 72% to 75% specificity, a median of around six months before onset.

Any patient with an uncontrolled infection, another autoimmune disease, pregnancy or lactation was excluded. Diagnoses were established on the basis of clinical symptoms, serum thyroxine and TRAb, thyroid ultrasound, and orbital computed tomography. Total RNA was extracted with Trizol reagent, and quality was checked on an Agilent 2100 Bioanalyzer. The sample comprised peripheral blood or thyroid tissue (not recorded which). The sequence came from an adult man with Graves' disease, either hyperthyroidism or ophthalmopathy (not recorded which).

The CDR3 protein is CSASPTGTGGGGQYF. The DNA sequence is TGCAGTGCTAGTCCCACCGGGACAGGGGGCGGCGGGCAGTACTTC. Here the chain combines TRBV20-1 and TRBJ2-7; 12 bases in the junction line up with TRBD1. Sequences DFQATT (CDR1) and SNEGSKA (CDR2) are obtained from the germline V gene (reference sequence). Measured from the cysteine to the phenylalanine, the CDR3 is 15 residues long. Only the CDR3 region is kept as DNA, spanning 45 bases read in frame from base 1. V ends up 3 bases short and J 9 bases short, with an unmatched junction base count of 12.